This T cell receptor beta chain comes out of a study of T-cell memory formation after mild COVID-19. Study in general: TCR clustering was largely donor specific. Study results and caveats: SARS-CoV-2 specificity was not confirmed for second-wave clones peaking on day 37. A subset of responding clones appeared in pre-infection memory, suggesting cross-reactive memory joined. Clones contracting day 15 to 85 were balanced CD4/CD8; later expanders leaned CD4+.

For this clonotype: Its matching antigen is unknown.

MiXCR was run by TCRdb on the 5' RACE reads, yielding one entry per CDR3 protein. Among approximately 410,000 distinct CDR3 sequences listed, about 22% were seen once. Per germline, CDR1 MNHEY and CDR2 SVGEGT. The CDR3 has 14 residues. After removal of 1 base from V and 4 bases from J, the junction contained 0 bases not matched to a gene. The clonotype originates from an adult woman who had mild COVID-19 (a few samples of this study predate the infection). Cell type and time point are not known. Sequencing was done on a sample of PBMCs or a T cell subset sorted from them (not recorded which). The chain is built from TRBV6-2 or TRBV6-3 and TRBJ2-7; 11 positions match TRBD1. DNA of the CDR3: TGTGCCAGCAGTTACTGGGACAGGGGGTACGAGCAGTACTTC. Amino acid sequence: CASSYWDRGYEQYF.